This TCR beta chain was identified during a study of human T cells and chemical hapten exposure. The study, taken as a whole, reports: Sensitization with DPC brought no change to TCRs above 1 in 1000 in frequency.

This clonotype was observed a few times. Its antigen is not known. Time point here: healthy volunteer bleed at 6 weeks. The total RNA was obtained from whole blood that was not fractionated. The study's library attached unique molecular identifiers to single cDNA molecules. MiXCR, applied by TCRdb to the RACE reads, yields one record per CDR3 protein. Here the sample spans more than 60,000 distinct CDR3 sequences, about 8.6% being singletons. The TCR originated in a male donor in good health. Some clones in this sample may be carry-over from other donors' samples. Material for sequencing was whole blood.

In DNA, the CDR3 is TGTGCCAGCAGTTTAGACCCGAACACCGGGGAGCTGTTTTTT. This codes for CASSLDPNTGELFF. J is TRBJ2-2 and V is TRBV12-3 or TRBV12-4; D is uncertain. The V end lost 1 base, the J end lost 0 bases, and 3 bases lay between the germline ends. The length of the CDR3 is 14 residues.